The following is a T cell receptor beta chain sequence with its context. V was cut by 5 bases and J by 1 base, with 11 bases left in between. The CDR3 loop spans 14 amino acids. Per the germline V gene, CDR1 is SGHAT and CDR2 is FQNNGV. These data come from a study of blood T cell repertoires in COVID-19. Turning to the study itself: In each case, the material was cDNA or gDNA derived from T cells, B-cell-depleted T cells, or PBMCs.

The table came from immunoSEQ multiplex PCR; TCRdb's copy has only in-frame clones and leaves some out. In the table there are around 310,000 clones, about 91% of which are singletons. The chain uses TRBV11-2 and TRBJ1-1; D unresolved. What was sequenced was peripheral blood. This TCR was recovered from a woman aged 55-75 years with acute or convalescent COVID-19. The CDR3 DNA sequence: TGTGCCAGCAGCGCGGGCGTGCGGAACACTGAAGCTTTCTTT. Encoded protein: CASSAGVRNTEAFF.